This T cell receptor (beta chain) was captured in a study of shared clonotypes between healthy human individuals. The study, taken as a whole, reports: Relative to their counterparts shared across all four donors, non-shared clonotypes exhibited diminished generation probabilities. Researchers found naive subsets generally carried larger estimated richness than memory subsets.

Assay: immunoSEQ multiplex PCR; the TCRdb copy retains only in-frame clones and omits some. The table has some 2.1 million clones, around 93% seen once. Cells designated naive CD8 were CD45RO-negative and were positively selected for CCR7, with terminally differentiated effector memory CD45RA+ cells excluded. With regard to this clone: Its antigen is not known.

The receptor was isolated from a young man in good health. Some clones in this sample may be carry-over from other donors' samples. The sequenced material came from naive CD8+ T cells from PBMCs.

CDR3 region: CASGLVRGPRPMNTEAFF. The CDR3 bases are TGTGCTAGTGGTTTGGTAAGGGGGCCCCGACCGATGAACACTGAAGCTTTCTTT. This chain joins TRBV12-5 and TRBJ1-1; TRBD1 agrees at 7 bases. The CDR3 consists of 18 residues. V gave up 0 bases and J gave up 0 bases; unmatched junction bases: 10. In germline, CDR1 is LGHNT, CDR2 FRNRAP.